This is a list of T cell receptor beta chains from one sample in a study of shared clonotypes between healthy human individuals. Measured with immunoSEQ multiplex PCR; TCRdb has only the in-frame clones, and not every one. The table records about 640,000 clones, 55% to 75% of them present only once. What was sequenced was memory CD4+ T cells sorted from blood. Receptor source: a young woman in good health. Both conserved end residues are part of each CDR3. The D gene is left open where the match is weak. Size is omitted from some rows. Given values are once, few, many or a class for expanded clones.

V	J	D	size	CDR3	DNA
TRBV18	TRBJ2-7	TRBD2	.	CASSPQREITYEQYF	TGTGCCAGCTCACCCCAGCGGGAGATCACCTACGAGCAGTACTTC
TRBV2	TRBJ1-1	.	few	CASSDKGYRTEAFF	TGTGCCAGCAGTGATAAGGGGTATCGCACTGAAGCTTTCTTT
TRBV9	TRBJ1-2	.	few	CASSARLGAEYYGYTF	TGTGCCAGCAGCGCCCGATTGGGGGCGGAATACTATGGCTACACCTTC
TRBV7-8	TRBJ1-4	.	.	CASSSRDTEKLFF	TGTGCCAGCAGTTCACGGGACACTGAAAAACTGTTTTTT
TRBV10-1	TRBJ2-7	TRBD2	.	CASSESLAGRTPGSYEQYF	TGCGCCAGCAGTGAGTCGCTAGCGGGGAGGACCCCAGGGTCCTACGAGCAGTACTTC
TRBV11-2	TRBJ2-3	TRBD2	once	CASSQDPLAGGHSTDTQYF	TGTGCCAGCAGCCAAGACCCACTAGCGGGGGGGCATAGCACAGATACGCAGTATTTT
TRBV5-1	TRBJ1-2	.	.	CASSLAGGATGYTF	TGCGCCAGCAGCTTGGCGGGGGGCGCGACCGGCTACACCTTC
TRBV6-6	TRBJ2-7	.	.	CASSYTHSVTYEQYF	TGTGCCAGCAGTTACACCCATTCGGTAACCTACGAGCAGTACTTC
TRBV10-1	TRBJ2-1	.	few	CASSENSEWTGVFF	TGCGCCAGCAGTGAAAATTCGGAGTGGACGGGTGTATTCTTC
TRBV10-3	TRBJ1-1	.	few	CASKSVNTEAFF	TGTGCCAGCAAAAGCGTTAACACTGAAGCTTTCTTT
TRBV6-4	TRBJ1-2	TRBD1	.	CASTRDAGQGIGGYTF	TGTGCCAGCACCCGAGACGCCGGACAGGGGATCGGTGGCTACACCTTC
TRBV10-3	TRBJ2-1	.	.	CAISDGQADEQFF	TGTGCCATCAGTGACGGCCAGGCCGATGAGCAGTTCTTC
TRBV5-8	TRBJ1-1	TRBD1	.	CASSLDRGNTEAFF	TGTGCCAGCAGCTTGGACAGGGGAAACACTGAAGCTTTCTTT
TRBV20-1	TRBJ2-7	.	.	CSVLGPYEQYF	TGCAGTGTTCTCGGCCCCTACGAGCAGTACTTC
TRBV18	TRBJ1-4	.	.	CASSSKQSNEKLFF	TGTGCCAGCTCGAGTAAGCAGAGTAATGAAAAACTGTTTTTT
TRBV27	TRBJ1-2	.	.	CASSLSGVSGYTF	TGTGCCAGCAGTTTGTCAGGGGTAAGCGGCTACACCTTC
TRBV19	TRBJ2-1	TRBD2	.	CASGLAGVEEQFF	TGTGCCAGCGGACTAGCGGGAGTTGAAGAGCAGTTCTTC
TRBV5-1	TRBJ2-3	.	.	CASTSGSTDTQYF	TGCGCCAGCACGAGCGGGAGCACAGATACGCAGTATTTT
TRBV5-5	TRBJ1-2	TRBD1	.	CASSLSGTGNYGYTF	TGTGCCAGCAGCCTATCCGGGACAGGAAACTATGGCTACACCTTC
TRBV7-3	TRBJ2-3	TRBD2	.	CASSQSSGSGTDTQYF	TGTGCCAGCAGCCAGAGTAGCGGGAGCGGCACAGATACGCAGTATTTT
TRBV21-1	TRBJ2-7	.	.	CASSTAAAAYEQYF	TGTGCCAGCAGCACTGCGGCGGCTGCCTACGAGCAGTACTTC
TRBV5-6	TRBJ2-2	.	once	CASSLGPSLQPGELFF	TGTGCCAGCAGCTTGGGTCCTAGTCTACAGCCCGGGGAGCTGTTTTTT
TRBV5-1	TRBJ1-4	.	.	CASSSRSGDLRGANEKLFF	TGCGCCAGCAGCTCCCGGAGTGGGGACTTGAGGGGGGCTAATGAAAAACTGTTTTTT
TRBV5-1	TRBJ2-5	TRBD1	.	CASSLGPDRGHRETQYF	TGCGCCAGCAGCTTGGGTCCGGACAGGGGCCATAGGGAGACCCAGTACTTC
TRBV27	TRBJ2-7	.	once	CASSPGGREIYEQYF	TGTGCCAGCAGCCCTGGGGGACGGGAGATTTACGAGCAGTACTTC
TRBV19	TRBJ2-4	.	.	CASREFGEAKNIQYF	TGTGCCAGTAGGGAGTTCGGGGAAGCGAAAAACATTCAGTACTTC
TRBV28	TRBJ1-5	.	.	CASSWDQRYSNQPQHF	TGTGCCAGCAGTTGGGACCAACGCTATAGCAATCAGCCCCAGCATTTT
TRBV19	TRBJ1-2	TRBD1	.	CASSSSPTGNYGYTF	TGTGCCAGTAGTTCTTCCCCGACAGGGAACTATGGCTACACCTTC
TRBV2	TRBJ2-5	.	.	CASSEAQEETQYF	TGTGCCAGCAGTGAAGCGCAAGAGGAGACCCAGTACTTC
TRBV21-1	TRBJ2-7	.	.	CASSKTFQGGSYEQYF	TGTGCCAGCAGCAAAACCTTCCAGGGAGGGTCCTACGAGCAGTACTTC
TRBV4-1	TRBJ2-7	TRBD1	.	CASSQDKPGQGYEQYF	TGCGCCAGCAGCCAAGACAAACCGGGACAGGGTTACGAGCAGTACTTC
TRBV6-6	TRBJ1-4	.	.	CASSLGSNEKLFF	TGTGCCAGCAGTCTGGGGAGTAATGAAAAACTGTTTTTT
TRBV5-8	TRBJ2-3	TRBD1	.	CASSKGQGARPDTQYF	TGTGCCAGCAGCAAGGGACAGGGGGCGCGTCCAGATACGCAGTATTTT